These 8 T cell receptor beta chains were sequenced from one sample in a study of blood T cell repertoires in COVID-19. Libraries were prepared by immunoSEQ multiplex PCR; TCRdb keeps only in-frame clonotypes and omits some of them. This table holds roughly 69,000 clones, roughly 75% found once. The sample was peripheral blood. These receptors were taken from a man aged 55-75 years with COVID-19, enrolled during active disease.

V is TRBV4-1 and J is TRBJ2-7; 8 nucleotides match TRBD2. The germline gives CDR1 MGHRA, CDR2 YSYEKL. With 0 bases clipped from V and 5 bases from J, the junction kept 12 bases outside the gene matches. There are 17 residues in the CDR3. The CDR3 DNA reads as TGCGCCAGCAGCCAAGAGCCTCTTGGGACTAGGGGCCACGAGCAGTACTTC. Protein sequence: CASSQEPLGTRGHEQYF.

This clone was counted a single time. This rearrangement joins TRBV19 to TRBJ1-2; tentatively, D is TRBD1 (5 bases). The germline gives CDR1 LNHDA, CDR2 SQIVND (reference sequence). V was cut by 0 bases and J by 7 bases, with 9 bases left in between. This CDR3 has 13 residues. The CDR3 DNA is TGTGCCAGTAGTATAGAGCAGGGAGGTGGCTACACCTTC. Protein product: CASSIEQGGGYTF.

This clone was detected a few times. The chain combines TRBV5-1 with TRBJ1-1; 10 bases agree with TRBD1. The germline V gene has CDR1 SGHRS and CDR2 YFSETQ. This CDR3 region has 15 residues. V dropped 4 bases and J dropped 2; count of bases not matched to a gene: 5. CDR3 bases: TGCGCCAGCAGCGGGGGACAGGGGAGAAACACTGAAGCTTTCTTT. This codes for CASSGGQGRNTEAFF. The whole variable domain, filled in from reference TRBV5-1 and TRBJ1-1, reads KAGVTQTPRYLIKTRGQQVTLSCSPISGHRSVSWYQQTPGQGLQFLFEYFSETQRNKGNFPGRFSGRQFSNSRSEMNVSTLELGDSALYLCASSGGQGRNTEAFFGQGTRLTVV.

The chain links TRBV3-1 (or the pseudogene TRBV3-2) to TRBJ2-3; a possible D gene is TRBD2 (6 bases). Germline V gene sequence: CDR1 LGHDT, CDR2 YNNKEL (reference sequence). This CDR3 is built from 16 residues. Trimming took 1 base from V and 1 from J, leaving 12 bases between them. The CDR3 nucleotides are TGTGCCAGCAGCCAAGCTACTAGCCCCCGCACAGATACGCAGTATTTT. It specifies CASSQATSPRTDTQYF.

CDR3 sequence: CASSYWGSGFYEQYF. CDR3 nucleotide sequence: TGTGCCAGCAGTTACTGGGGAAGCGGGTTCTACGAGCAGTACTTC. V is TRBV6-5 and J is TRBJ2-7; D possibly corresponds to TRBD2 (6 bases). Trimming pared 1 base from V and 3 bases from J, leaving 13 bases between. Germline V gene sequence: CDR1 MNHEY, CDR2 SVGAGI. This CDR3 contains 15 residues.

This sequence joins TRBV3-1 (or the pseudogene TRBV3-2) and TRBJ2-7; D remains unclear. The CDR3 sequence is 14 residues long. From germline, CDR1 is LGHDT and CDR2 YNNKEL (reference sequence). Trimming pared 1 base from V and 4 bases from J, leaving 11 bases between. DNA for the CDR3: TGTGCCAGCAGCCAAGGGGTTTGGGCGTACGAGCAGTACTTC. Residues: CASSQGVWAYEQYF.

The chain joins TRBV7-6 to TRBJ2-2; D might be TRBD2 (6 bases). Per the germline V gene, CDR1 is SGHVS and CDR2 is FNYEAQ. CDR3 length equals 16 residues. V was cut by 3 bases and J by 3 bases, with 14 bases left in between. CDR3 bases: TGTGCCAGCAGCTTCCCGGGAGTAATGGACACCGGGGAGCTGTTTTTT. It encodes CASSFPGVMDTGELFF.

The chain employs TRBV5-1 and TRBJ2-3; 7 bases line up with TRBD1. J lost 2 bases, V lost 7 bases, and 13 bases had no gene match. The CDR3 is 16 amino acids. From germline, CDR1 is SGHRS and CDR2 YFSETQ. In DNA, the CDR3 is TGCGCCAGCTCCGACCAGGACAGGTCTGACACAGATACGCAGTATTTT. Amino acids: CASSDQDRSDTDTQYF. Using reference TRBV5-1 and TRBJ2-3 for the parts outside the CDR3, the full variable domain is KAGVTQTPRYLIKTRGQQVTLSCSPISGHRSVSWYQQTPGQGLQFLFEYFSETQRNKGNFPGRFSGRQFSNSRSEMNVSTLELGDSALYLCASSDQDRSDTDTQYFGPGTRLTVL.